The clone carrying this T cell receptor beta chain occurred many times. This sample was taken from a study of blood T cell repertoires in COVID-19. Background on the study: The United States, Italy and Spain were the sources of the acute and convalescent COVID-19 samples. In each case, the material was cDNA or gDNA derived from T cells, B-cell-depleted T cells, or PBMCs.

Source study methods: The authors estimated nucleated cell counts from reference gene primer amplification. Clones were read by immunoSEQ multiplex PCR, and TCRdb kept only the in-frame ones, dropping some. V and J calls and clone size are as listed in that table; D and trimming were resolved from the DNA. The sample consists of a few hundred thousand clones, around 82% of them appearing once. This receptor was identified in a person in their 70s with COVID-19, enrolled during active disease. The source material was peripheral blood.

The CDR3 sequence is CASSGRDRDGFEQYF. CDR3 DNA: TGTGCCAGCAGCGGCCGGGACAGGGATGGTTTCGAGCAGTACTTC. This chain joins TRBV21-1 and TRBJ2-7; the D call in the table, TRBD1, was not verified against the DNA. TRBV21-1 is a known pseudogene. CDR3 length equals 15 residues.